The T cell receptor beta chain under discussion was sequenced for a study of cytomegalovirus exposure and HLA in healthy donors. The V and J ends lost 3 bases and 0 bases respectively, with 10 bases between them. Germline V gene lookup returns CDR1 MNHEY and CDR2 SVGAGI. This CDR3 is 15 amino acids long. The PCR contained 60 Vbeta and 13 Jbeta primers. The method was immunoSEQ multiplex PCR; TCRdb's version includes in-frame clones alone and lacks a portion of them. This table has 100,000 to 150,000 clones, around 80% appearing once. Sequenced: PBMCs. The sequence was collected from a man aged 25-45 years in good health and CMV-seropositive. The V call is TRBV6-5, the J call TRBJ2-3; D not resolved. The CDR3 nucleotides are TGTGCCAGCAGTTATCGACCGACTAGCACAGATACGCAGTATTTT. It yields the protein CASSYRPTSTDTQYF.